This T cell receptor (beta chain) came from a study of regulatory T cells in long-lasting Graves disease. This clonotype was counted a few times. Its antigen is unidentified. Combining iRepertoire HTBI primers with Arm-PCR of CDR3 regions, the authors built TCR beta libraries. TCRdb itself ran the multiplex PCR reads through MiXCR, one entry per CDR3 protein. The data show about 380,000 distinct CDR3 sequences, with around 16% seen just once and 22% held by the top ten. The germline V and J ends were trimmed by 3 bases and 2 bases, with 8 bases remaining between them. Germline loops: CDR1 LNHDA, CDR2 SQIVND (reference sequence). The CDR3 runs 15 residues. Broader study findings: Persistent patients had more shared public clonotypes (2,741) than new patients (around 950). There were preferences for TRBV28, TRBJ1-2 and TRBJ2-5 in persistent disease.

As to time point: newly diagnosed GD, antithyroid drugs for less than 3 months. Scientists built the TCR library using RNA that was extracted from PBMCs. The source of the patients was an endocrinology department in Xi'an, China. From each patient, nine milliliters of peripheral blood was drawn and collected into an EDTA anticoagulant tube. Sequenced here: peripheral blood mononuclear cells (PBMCs), sampled at new diagnosis, from a patient treated with antithyroid drugs. This receptor was obtained from a female donor with Graves disease. The chain has TRBV19 and TRBJ2-6; tentatively, D is TRBD1 or TRBD2 (6 bases each). The CDR3 DNA reads as TGTGCCAGTAGTATGGGGGGCCCTGGGGCCAACGTCCTGACTTTC. Translating it yields CASSMGGPGANVLTF. The whole variable domain, remainder taken from reference TRBV19 and TRBJ2-6, is DGGITQSPKYLFRKEGQNVTLSCEQNLNHDAMYWYRQDPGQGLRLIYYSQIVNDFQKGDIAEGYSVSREKKESFPLTVTSAQKNPTAFYLCASSMGGPGANVLTFGAGSRLTVL.